Presented here are 11 T cell receptor beta chains from one specimen sequenced in a study of T-cell memory formation after mild COVID-19. TCRdb reanalysed the 5' RACE reads using MiXCR and keeps one entry per CDR3 protein. The table includes approximately 480,000 distinct CDR3 sequences, roughly 18% detected once. Sequencing was performed on PBMCs or a T cell subset sorted from them (not recorded which). Receptor source: an adult woman who had mild COVID-19 (a few samples of this study predate the infection). Cell type and time point are not known.

This clonotype was seen many times. V and J are TRBV4-2 and TRBJ1-1; possible D gene TRBD1, 5 bases. This CDR3 comprises 16 residues. Germline lookup yields CDR1 LGHNA and CDR2 YNFKEQ. The V end lost 0 bases, the J end lost 5 bases, and 16 bases lay between the germline ends. CDR3 sequence: CASSQEEGTGTTEAFF. The CDR3 DNA follows: TGTGCCAGCAGCCAAGAAGAGGGGACCGGGACTACTGAAGCTTTCTTT.

The chain uses TRBV9 and TRBJ1-1, with 7 bases matching TRBD1. Germline V gives CDR1 SGDLS, CDR2 YYNGEE. Unmatched junction bases numbered 5, after V lost 5 bases and J lost 1 base. This CDR3 has 14 residues. The CDR3 sequence: CASSEEGANTEAFF. The CDR3 coding sequence is TGTGCCAGCAGTGAAGAGGGGGCGAACACTGAAGCTTTCTTT. Drawing the rest from reference TRBV9 and TRBJ1-1, the complete variable domain is DSGVTQTPKHLITATGQRVTLRCSPRSGDLSVYWYQQSLDQGLQFLIQYYNGEERAKGNILERFSAQQFPDLHSELNLSSLELGDSALYFCASSEEGANTEAFFGQGTRLTVV.

There are many counts of this clonotype. CDR3: CASSIPPRDSGANVLTF. The CDR3 region has the DNA TGTGCCAGTAGTATACCTCCCCGGGACTCTGGGGCCAACGTCCTGACTTTC. The chain couples TRBV19 to TRBJ2-6; a weak D match, TRBD2 (5 bases). V was cut by 2 bases and J by 0 bases, with 11 bases left in between. The CDR3 extends over 17 amino acids. Germline CDR1 is LNHDA and CDR2 is SQIVND (reference sequence).

Only a few counts were recorded for this clonotype. The chain has TRBV11-2 and TRBJ2-5, with 9 bases fitting TRBD1. There are 14 residues in the CDR3. Germline V gene data show CDR1 as SGHAT and CDR2 as FQNNGV. J lost 9 bases, V lost 11 bases, and 16 bases had no gene match. The CDR3, as DNA: TGTGCCGCCAGCGAGTGGCGGACAGGGGCGTCCCAGTACTTC. Its protein product is CAASEWRTGASQYF.

This clonotype has more than one count but fewer than ten. V usage is TRBV11-3 and J usage is TRBJ2-1, with 11 bases matching TRBD2. The CDR3 has 15 residues. After removal of 6 bases from V and 10 bases from J, the junction contained 11 bases not matched to a gene. Germline CDR1 SGHNT, CDR2 YENEEA. The CDR3, as DNA: TGTGCCAGCAGGGCAGGACTAGCGGGTGGTACGGAGCAGTTCTTC. Amino acid sequence: CASRAGLAGGTEQFF.

This rearrangement joins TRBV7-6 to TRBJ1-5; D is ambiguous. Germline-derived CDR1 and CDR2 are SGHVS and FNYEAQ. The CDR3 spans 13 residues. V was pared by 5 bases and J by 8 bases, with 13 bases between. This chain's CDR3 is CASSQGRKEPQHF. The CDR3, as DNA: TGTGCCAGCAGCCAAGGGCGGAAGGAGCCCCAGCATTTT.

This clonotype has more than one count but fewer than ten. The chain uses TRBV4-1 and TRBJ1-2; the match to TRBD1 covers 12 bases. Germline V lookup: CDR1 MGHRA, CDR2 YSYEKL. V lost 6 bases to trimming and J lost 6 bases; unmatched junction nucleotides: 11. CDR3 length: 16 residues. CDR3 loop: CASSHPRDRGQDGYTF. The CDR3 DNA reads as TGCGCCAGCAGTCACCCCCGGGACAGGGGGCAGGATGGCTACACCTTC.

The rearrangement links TRBV12-3 or TRBV12-4 to TRBJ2-1; 11 bases line up with TRBD2. This CDR3 has 16 residues. Trimming cost V 5 bases and J 5 bases; bases outside gene matches: 8. CDR3 DNA: TGTGCCAGCAGTCTAAGGACTAGCGGGTCCCACAATGAGCAGTTCTTC. This encodes CASSLRTSGSHNEQFF.

This chain joins TRBV7-3 and TRBJ2-3; TRBD1 matches at 9 bases. CDR3 length: 12 residues. CDR1 is SGHTA and CDR2 is FQGTGA in the germline V gene. The junction had 7 bases not matched to a gene; V was cut back by 5 bases and J by 13 bases. For the CDR3, the DNA is TGTGCCAGCAGCCCCGGGACAGGGCCGGAGTATTTT. Translated, it gives CASSPGTGPEYF.

J is TRBJ2-7 and V is TRBV7-8; 12 positions agree with TRBD2. Germline CDR1 is SGHVS and CDR2 is FQNEAQ. The V segment lost 8 bases and the J segment 1 base; nucleotides outside the gene matches: 24. The CDR3 consists of 21 residues. CDR3 in DNA: TGTGCCAGCCAATACCCCCGATCGGGACGGCAGACTAGCGGGAGATCCTACGAGCAGTACTTC. Its protein product is CASQYPRSGRQTSGRSYEQYF.

This clonotype has ten or more counts. The CDR3 nucleotides read TGTGCCAGCAGCTTAGGGCAGAGCTCTGGGGCCAACGTCCTGACTTTC. This codes for CASSLGQSSGANVLTF. The chain has TRBV7-2 and TRBJ2-6; D is ambiguous. The CDR3 sequence is 16 residues long. The germline V gene has CDR1 SGHTA and CDR2 FQGNSA. Trimming cost V 1 base and J 0 bases, with 7 bases left between them.